The source of this T cell receptor beta chain is a study of radiation and T cells in renal cell carcinoma. For this clone: Its antigen remains unidentified.

Method: immunoSEQ multiplex PCR; TCRdb's copy keeps in-frame clones and lacks some. The sample shows 15,000 to 20,000 clones, 55% to 75% of them seen only once. The treatment: treatment-naive control, cytoreductive nephrectomy. Controls were unirradiated tumors from treatment-naive cytoreductive nephrectomy patients. Controls included a few female and around ten male donors, resected 2011 to 2014. The CDR3 consists of 14 residues. With V trimmed by 5 bases and J by 7 bases, 11 bases remained unmatched. Per germline, CDR1 MNHEY and CDR2 SVGAGI. Findings and caveats of the study: Intratumoral heterogeneity was not captured in these 0.75 to 1 g regions. Top 100 clonotypes averaged about 50% in irradiated versus approximately 45% in nephrectomy-only tumors.

The source of this sequence is a man aged 35 to 55 with renal cell carcinoma. The starting material was tumor tissue, obtained from a patient whose treatment was nephrectomy without radiotherapy. The chain joins TRBV6-5 to TRBJ2-7, with 7 positions matching TRBD1. The CDR3 sequence: CASSIGTESTEQYF. The CDR3 DNA is TGTGCCAGCAGTATCGGGACAGAATCTACAGAGCAGTACTTC.